The rows below give T cell receptor beta chains drawn from one sample of a study of cytomegalovirus exposure and HLA in healthy donors. Clones were sequenced by immunoSEQ multiplex PCR, and TCRdb holds only the in-frame ones, with some missing. Of 150,000 to 200,000 clones detected, about two thirds appear once; the ten largest clones hold around 4%. The sample consisted of PBMCs. These receptor sequences come from a woman aged 18 to 35 in good health and CMV-seropositive. Each CDR3 is given with its conserved first and last residue. A D gene is named only where the DNA matches it firmly. Clone size is stated in some rows and not others, as once, few, many or a class when expanded.

>TRBV10-3|TRBD1|TRBJ1-5|NA
CAIWTGAGGNQPQHF
TGTGCCATCTGGACAGGGGCCGGGGGCAATCAGCCCCAGCATTTT
>TRBV28|NA|TRBJ2-7|NA
CASSLQRAYEQYF
TGTGCCAGCAGTTTACAGCGGGCATACGAGCAGTACTTC
>TRBV9|TRBD2|TRBJ2-1|NA
CASSVVATSGSYNEQFF
TGTGCCAGCAGCGTAGTGGCAACTAGCGGGAGCTACAATGAGCAGTTCTTC
>TRBV4-2|TRBD1|TRBJ2-7|NA
CASTGRETGAKQYF
TGTGCCAGCACCGGTCGTGAGACAGGGGCGAAGCAGTACTTC
>TRBV5-6|TRBD1|TRBJ2-7|few
CASSYGQGSYSYEQYF
TGTGCCAGCAGCTACGGACAGGGCTCCTACTCCTACGAGCAGTACTTC
>TRBV18|NA|TRBJ2-3|NA
CASSSVRSIGSDTQYF
TGTGCCAGCTCATCTGTTAGGAGTATAGGATCAGATACGCAGTATTTT
>TRBV27|NA|TRBJ2-7|NA
CASTPAGSSYEQYF
TGTGCCAGCACTCCGGCGGGAAGCTCCTACGAGCAGTACTTC
>TRBV6-5|TRBD1|TRBJ1-2|NA
CASRTGQGDGYTF
TGTGCCAGCAGAACGGGACAGGGCGATGGCTACACCTTC
>TRBV5-1|NA|TRBJ1-4|few
CASSLGTDSNEKLFF
TGCGCCAGCAGCTTGGGGACGGACAGCAATGAAAAACTGTTTTTT
>TRBV7-9|NA|TRBJ2-2|NA
CASSDTRENTGELFF
TGTGCCAGCAGCGACACACGGGAGAACACCGGGGAGCTGTTTTTT
>TRBV9|NA|TRBJ1-1|NA
CASSPQGFDGTEAFF
TGTGCCAGCAGCCCCCAGGGTTTTGATGGCACTGAAGCTTTCTTT
>TRBV7-2|TRBD1|TRBJ1-5|few
CASSRGQGGLQPQHF
TGTGCCAGCAGCCGTGGACAGGGAGGTCTCCAGCCCCAGCATTTT
>TRBV6-1|NA|TRBJ1-5|NA
CASRNLDSRNQPQHF
TGTGCCAGCAGGAATTTGGACAGCCGTAATCAGCCCCAGCATTTT
>TRBV4-2|NA|TRBJ2-3|NA
CASSQNAALGTDTQYF
TGTGCCAGCAGCCAGAACGCGGCCCTGGGCACAGATACGCAGTATTTT
>TRBV5-5|TRBD1|TRBJ1-4|NA
CASSPGPSGGGEKLFF
TGTGCCAGCAGCCCCGGGCCCTCAGGGGGAGGTGAAAAACTGTTTTTT
>TRBV6-5|TRBD2|TRBJ2-4|NA
CASSLAGDRAKNIQYF
TGTGCCAGCAGTTTAGCGGGAGATCGTGCCAAAAACATTCAGTACTTC
>TRBV18|NA|TRBJ2-2|NA
CASSADRRWNTGELFF
TGTGCCAGCTCGGCTGACAGGAGATGGAACACCGGGGAGCTGTTTTTT
>TRBV2|NA|TRBJ2-7|NA
CASRDSFAEQYF
TGTGCCAGCAGGGACAGCTTTGCCGAGCAGTACTTC
>TRBV19|TRBD2|TRBJ2-7|few
CASSSRLAGGAVYEQYF
TGTGCCAGTAGTTCCCGACTAGCGGGGGGCGCGGTCTACGAGCAGTACTTC
>TRBV9|TRBD1|TRBJ2-7|NA
CASTRGLGQGISF
TGTGCCAGCACCCGCGGGTTGGGACAGGGGATTAGTTTC
>TRBV2|NA|TRBJ2-3|NA
CARGTSGPDTQYF
TGTGCCAGGGGGACCAGCGGGCCAGATACGCAGTATTTT
>TRBV7-9|NA|TRBJ2-7|NA
CATSQPGDYEQYF
TGTGCCACCTCTCAGCCGGGTGACTACGAGCAGTACTTC
>TRBV14|NA|TRBJ1-1|NA
CASSQRPQNTEAFF
TGTGCCAGCAGCCAGAGGCCCCAGAACACTGAAGCTTTCTTT
>TRBV5-1|NA|TRBJ1-1|once
CASSLAGSRMNTEAFF
TGCGCCAGCAGCTTGGCCGGGTCCCGAATGAACACTGAAGCTTTCTTT
>TRBV5-8|NA|TRBJ2-7|NA
CASSPVGGYEQYF
TGTGCCAGCAGCCCCGTCGGGGGTTACGAGCAGTACTTC
>TRBV30|NA|TRBJ1-5|NA
CAWSVQGVGNQPQHF
TGTGCCTGGAGTGTACAGGGAGTCGGCAATCAGCCCCAGCATTTT
>TRBV27|TRBD1|TRBJ1-1|NA
CASSFWTGQGTEAFF
TGTGCCAGCAGTTTTTGGACAGGGCAGGGCACTGAAGCTTTCTTT
>TRBV6-1|NA|TRBJ2-7|NA
CASSWGGTNSYEQYF
TGTGCCAGCAGTTGGGGAGGGACAAACTCCTACGAGCAGTACTTC
>TRBV18|NA|TRBJ1-1|NA
CASSPWEVNTEAFF
TGTGCCAGCTCACCCTGGGAGGTAAACACTGAAGCTTTCTTT
>TRBV27|TRBD1|TRBJ1-4|few
CASSKQGEGEKLFF
TGTGCCAGCAGTAAACAGGGGGAAGGCGAAAAACTGTTTTTT
>TRBV5-1|TRBD1|TRBJ2-1|NA
CASSLLGQATEQFF
TGCGCCAGCAGCTTGTTGGGACAGGCAACTGAGCAGTTCTTC
>TRBV19|NA|TRBJ1-4|NA
CASTHGPEKLFF
TGTGCCAGTACCCATGGCCCCGAAAAACTGTTTTTT
>TRBV11-2|TRBD2|TRBJ2-1|NA
CASSRSGTTYNEQFF
TGTGCCAGCAGCAGATCCGGGACTACCTACAATGAGCAGTTCTTC
>TRBV11-3|TRBD2|TRBJ2-3|NA
CASSPGGRTDTQYF
TGTGCCAGCAGTCCGGGGGGGCGCACAGATACGCAGTATTTT
>TRBV7-3|NA|TRBJ1-1|once
CASSLTVNTEAFF
TGTGCCAGCAGCTTGACAGTGAACACTGAAGCTTTCTTT
>TRBV5-4|NA|TRBJ1-2|few
CASSLRQIYGYTF
TGTGCCAGCAGCTTAAGACAGATCTATGGCTACACCTTC
>TRBV19|NA|TRBJ1-5|NA
CASSIVRGNQPQHF
TGTGCCAGTAGTATAGTACGGGGCAATCAGCCCCAGCATTTT
>TRBV4-3|TRBD2|TRBJ2-5|NA
CASSQKRGAETQYF
TGCGCCAGCAGCCAAAAGCGGGGGGCAGAGACCCAGTACTTC
>TRBV27|NA|TRBJ2-2|NA
CASKSLGGANTGELFF
TGTGCCAGCAAGAGCCTGGGCGGGGCGAACACCGGGGAGCTGTTTTTT
>TRBV5-8|NA|TRBJ1-3|few
CASSFPGGNTIYF
TGTGCCAGCAGCTTTCCAGGGGGAAACACCATATATTTT
>TRBV6-5|NA|TRBJ1-3|NA
CASSSTGTRNTIYF
TGTGCCAGCAGTTCAACCGGGACAAGAAACACCATATATTTT
>TRBV5-8|NA|TRBJ2-5|NA
CASSLGQTGTGKETQYF
TGTGCCAGCAGCTTGGGTCAGACCGGGACTGGTAAAGAGACCCAGTACTTC
>TRBV27|NA|TRBJ2-7|NA
CASSLHLGAGLSYEQYF
TGTGCCAGCAGTCTCCACCTTGGGGCAGGGTTATCCTACGAGCAGTACTTC
>TRBV30|NA|TRBJ2-5|NA
CAWSVVAGYEQYF
TGTGCCTGGAGTGTAGTGGCAGGTTATGAGCAGTACTTC
>TRBV18|NA|TRBJ1-5|NA
CASSPDSHSNQPQHF
TGTGCCAGCTCGCCCGACAGCCATAGCAATCAGCCCCAGCATTTT
>TRBV2|TRBD1|TRBJ2-7|NA
CASNGQADEQYF
TGTGCCAGCAACGGACAGGCGGACGAGCAGTACTTC
>TRBV5-4|NA|TRBJ1-1|NA
CASSLGGFSNTEAFF
TGTGCCAGCAGCTTGGGAGGATTCTCGAACACTGAAGCTTTCTTT
>TRBV7-8|NA|TRBJ2-1|NA
CASSLGSAVYNEQFF
TGTGCCAGCAGCTTAGGTAGCGCAGTATACAATGAGCAGTTCTTC
>TRBV7-7|TRBD1|TRBJ2-2|NA
CASSLATGGSGELFF
TGTGCTAGCAGCTTAGCCACAGGGGGAAGCGGGGAGCTGTTTTTT
>TRBV30|TRBD1|TRBJ2-7|NA
CAWSVHRGYEQYF
TGTGCCTGGAGTGTACACAGGGGGTACGAGCAGTACTTC
>TRBV7-9|NA|TRBJ2-7|NA
CASSLVGSSYEQYF
TGTGCCAGCAGCTTAGTGGGGAGCTCCTACGAGCAGTACTTC
>TRBV6-7|TRBD2|TRBJ2-3|NA
CAAGLAGYTTDTQYF
TGTGCCGCGGGACTAGCGGGGTATACCACAGATACGCAGTATTTT
>TRBV5-1|NA|TRBJ1-2|NA
CASSDTPSRGYGYTF
TGCGCCAGCAGCGACACACCCTCCAGGGGCTATGGCTACACCTTC
>TRBV30|NA|TRBJ2-7|NA
CALSSHGFVYEQYF
TGTGCCTTATCTAGTCATGGTTTCGTGTACGAGCAGTACTTC
>TRBV13|TRBD2|TRBJ2-3|NA
CASSLRTSGGLIGKDTQYF
TGTGCCAGCAGCTTACGGACTAGCGGGGGGCTTATAGGTAAAGATACGCAGTATTTT
>TRBV30|NA|TRBJ2-7|NA
CAWSVRRVHSEQYF
TGTGCCTGGAGTGTACGCAGGGTACATAGCGAGCAGTACTTC
>TRBV27|TRBD1|TRBJ2-7|few
CATTDPGQGYEQYF
TGTGCCACCACAGATCCGGGACAGGGCTACGAGCAGTACTTC
>TRBV19|NA|TRBJ2-7|NA
CATKQQESSYEQYF
TGTGCCACCAAACAACAGGAGAGCTCCTACGAGCAGTACTTC
>TRBV5-8|TRBD1|TRBJ1-4|NA
CASSRGQGEKLFF
TGTGCCAGCTCCAGGGGGCAGGGTGAAAAACTGTTTTTT
>TRBV4-3|TRBD2|TRBJ2-7|NA
CASSQRVGGGGSYEQYF
TGCGCCAGCAGCCAACGGGTTGGCGGGGGAGGTTCCTACGAGCAGTACTTC